The next 32 T cell receptor beta chains were all read from a single sample in a study of blood T cell repertoires in COVID-19. Generated by immunoSEQ multiplex PCR, the TCRdb table keeps only in-frame clones and is missing some. The sample has over 80,000 clones; more than 75% are singletons. Source material: peripheral blood. The receptors here all came from a human donor in a cohort sampled during active COVID-19.

The chain combines TRBV9 with TRBJ1-1; perhaps TRBD1 as D (6 bases). The CDR3 extends over 16 amino acids. The germline CDR1 and CDR2 sequences are SGDLS and YYNGEE. V lost 3 bases and J 1 base, leaving 16 bases between the germline ends. For the CDR3, the DNA is TGTGCCAGCAGCGGAAGACTGGACAGACCGAACACTGAAGCTTTCTTT. Amino acids: CASSGRLDRPNTEAFF.

The gene calls are TRBV3-1 (or the pseudogene TRBV3-2) and TRBJ1-5, with 7 bases identical to TRBD1. The ends lost 1 base at V and 7 bases at J; junction bases unmatched: 10. CDR1 and CDR2 (germline): LGHDT, YNNKEL (reference sequence). This CDR3 contains 16 residues. The CDR3 here is CASSQAGGGQGQPQHF. DNA for the CDR3: TGTGCCAGCAGCCAAGCCGGAGGGGGCCAAGGACAGCCCCAGCATTTT.

The chain combines TRBV28 with TRBJ1-1; D gene unclear. V was shortened by 6 bases and J by 6 bases, with 14 bases between the two germline ends. Germline V CDR1 and CDR2: MDHEN, SYDVKM. The CDR3 length is 13 residues. The CDR3 DNA sequence: TGTGCCAGCAGGAGGGAGGTAAGCGCTGAAGCTTTCTTT. This sequence encodes CASRREVSAEAFF.

The chain joins TRBV7-7 to TRBJ2-5, with D unclear. The CDR3 sequence is 13 residues long. Germline assignment: CDR1 SSHAT and CDR2 FNYEAQ (reference sequence). V lost 3 bases and J lost 5, with 10 bases in between. The CDR3 DNA follows: TGTGCCAGCAGCTTGGCCGTCCCGGAGACCCAGTACTTC. Translated: CASSLAVPETQYF.

The V and J genes are TRBV7-9 and TRBJ1-1; TRBD1 matches at 7 bases. The CDR3 is 15 residues long. The germline gives CDR1 SEHNR, CDR2 FQNEAQ (reference sequence). V lost 5 bases and J lost 5; bases outside the gene matches: 11. DNA of the CDR3: TGTGCCAGCAGCCAGAATCAGGGGGTCTGGACTGAAGCTTTCTTT. Protein product: CASSQNQGVWTEAFF.

The chain uses TRBV4-1 and TRBJ2-3; 10 nucleotides line up with TRBD2. The CDR3 length is 18 residues. The trim removed 1 base at V and 3 bases at J, leaving 10 bases unmatched. Per germline, CDR1 MGHRA and CDR2 YSYEKL. As DNA, the CDR3 is TGCGCCAGCAGCCAAGGGTCACTAGCGGGATCTGTAACAGATACGCAGTATTTT. This encodes CASSQGSLAGSVTDTQYF.

The chain joins TRBV11-2 to TRBJ1-6; 10 nucleotides match TRBD1. V was pared by 5 bases and J by 7 bases, with 14 bases of the junction left unmatched. Germline CDR1 and CDR2: SGHAT and FQNNGV. This CDR3 has 18 amino acids. CDR3 nucleotide sequence: TGTGCCAGCAGCACAAAGGCCGGGACAGGGGCGTTCAATTCACCCCTCCACTTT. Amino acid sequence: CASSTKAGTGAFNSPLHF.

This chain links TRBV7-2 with TRBJ2-4; tentatively, D is TRBD2 (6 bases). V was pared by 2 bases and J by 9 bases, with 11 bases between. In germline, CDR1 is SGHTA, CDR2 FQGNSA. The CDR3 length is 13 residues. Here the CDR3 DNA reads TGTGCCAGCAGCTTAAGTACTAGCACCATTCAGTACTTC. Its translation is CASSLSTSTIQYF. Variable domain in full (rest from reference TRBV7-2 and TRBJ2-4): GAGVSQSPSNKVTEKGKDVELRCDPISGHTALYWYRQSLGQGLEFLIYFQGNSAPDKSGLPSDRFSAERTGGSVSTLTIQRTQQEDSAVYLCASSLSTSTIQYFGAGTRLSVL.

This chain connects TRBV15 to TRBJ2-5; TRBD2 might be the D (6 bases). CDR1 LNHNV and CDR2 YYDKDF come from the germline V gene (reference sequence). V was trimmed by 6 bases and J by 5 bases, leaving 19 bases between them. The CDR3 is 15 residues long. CDR3 DNA sequence: TGTGCCACCAGTCGGAGGGGCCCCCCAGGGGAGACCCAGTACTTC. It encodes CATSRRGPPGETQYF.

V gene TRBV19 combines with J gene TRBJ1-5; D is possibly TRBD1 (5 bases). The CDR3 covers 14 residues. Germline CDR1 reads LNHDA; CDR2 reads SQIVND (reference sequence). The V gene lost 2 bases and the J gene lost 4 bases, with 9 bases spanning the gap. The CDR3 reads CASSILGGNQPQHF. The DNA of the CDR3 is TGTGCCAGTAGTATATTGGGGGGAAATCAGCCCCAGCATTTT.

The CDR3 here is CASSHLPLLSREGGAGELFF. DNA for the CDR3: TGTGCCAGCAGCCATCTCCCTCTTCTCTCTCGGGAGGGAGGGGCCGGGGAGCTGTTTTTT. J is TRBJ2-2 and V is TRBV3-1 (or the pseudogene TRBV3-2); 8 bases are shared with TRBD2. The CDR3 sequence is 20 residues long. CDR1 is LGHDT, CDR2 YNNKEL, per germline (reference sequence). The V segment lost 3 bases and the J segment 6 bases; nucleotides outside the gene matches: 21.

The chain combines TRBV9 with TRBJ2-2; D remains ambiguous. Germline-derived CDR1 and CDR2 are SGDLS and YYNGEE. The ends were cut back, 6 bases at V and 8 bases at J, with 11 bases in the middle. The CDR3 contains 12 residues. The chain's CDR3 is CASNQDLGELFF. CDR3 DNA sequence: TGTGCCAGCAATCAGGATTTGGGGGAGCTGTTTTTT.

The V call is TRBV27, the J call TRBJ1-2; 7 bases are a match to TRBD1. The junction had 3 bases not matched to a gene; V was cut back by 5 bases and J by 3 bases. The CDR3 has 13 residues. Germline CDR1 MNHEY, CDR2 SMNVEV (reference sequence). The CDR3 sequence: CASSQGQYYGYTF. CDR3 nucleotide sequence: TGTGCCAGCAGTCAGGGACAGTACTATGGCTACACCTTC.

The V and J genes are TRBV12-2 and TRBJ1-4. TRBV12-2 is a pseudogene segment. The CDR3 length is 19 residues. The CDR3 is CASRLAAGGCSGTNEKLFF. CDR3 coding DNA: TGTGCAAGTCGCTTAGCGGCGGGCGGGTGTTCGGGAACTAATGAAAAACTGTTTTTT.

The V gene is TRBV9, the J gene TRBJ1-1; 9 bases agree with TRBD1. After removal of 4 bases from V and 4 bases from J, the junction contained 8 bases not matched to a gene. The CDR3 is made up of 15 amino acids. CDR1 SGDLS and CDR2 YYNGEE come from the germline V gene. This CDR3 is CASSTRGTGSTEAFF. CDR3 DNA sequence: TGTGCCAGCAGCACCCGCGGGACAGGGAGCACTGAAGCTTTCTTT.

On this clone: Mismatch with germline at one junction end may stem from a read error. The rearrangement joins TRBV7-9 to TRBJ2-2; 8 bases align to TRBD2. CDR3 length equals 17 residues. The germline gives CDR1 SEHNR, CDR2 FQNEAQ (reference sequence). As DNA, the CDR3 is TGTGCCAGCAGCATAGCAACTAGCGGAGGGGGCACCGGGGAGCTGTTTTTT. Protein product: CASSIATSGGGTGELFF.

This clone was observed once. The rearrangement joins TRBV28 to TRBJ2-3; 9 nucleotides align to TRBD1. Germline CDR1 is MDHEN and CDR2 is SYDVKM. Trimming took 6 bases from V and 3 from J; bases not matched to a gene: 10. CDR3 length: 16 residues. The CDR3 loop is CASSLSGTGLTDTQYF. The CDR3 DNA reads as TGTGCCAGCAGCCTATCGGGGACAGGGTTGACAGATACGCAGTATTTT. Complete variable domain (other parts from reference TRBV28 and TRBJ2-3): DVKVTQSSRYLVKRTGEKVFLECVQDMDHENMFWYRQDPGLGLRLIYFSYDVKMKEKGDIPEGYSVSREKKERFSLILESASTNQTSMYLCASSLSGTGLTDTQYFGPGTRLTVL.

The V and J genes are TRBV7-8 and TRBJ2-7; 7 bases map to TRBD1. Germline trimming cut 5 bases from V and 7 bases from J; bases unmatched to any gene: 8. The CDR3 is 13 residues long. Germline assignment: CDR1 SGHVS and CDR2 FQNEAQ. Here the CDR3 DNA reads TGTGCCAGCAGCCAAGACAGGGTATGGGAGCAGTACTTC. Encoded protein: CASSQDRVWEQYF. Full variable domain (remainder filled in from reference TRBV7-8 and TRBJ2-7): GAGVSQSPRYKVAKRGQDVALRCDPISGHVSLFWYQQALGQGPEFLTYFQNEAQLDKSGLPSDRFFAERPEGSVSTLKIQRTQQEDSAVYLCASSQDRVWEQYFGPGTRLTVT.

This clone was found once. The V and J genes are TRBV6-4 and TRBJ1-1; tentative D call: TRBD1 (5 bases). V lost 6 bases to trimming and J lost 4 bases, with 12 bases between them. From germline, CDR1 is MRHNA and CDR2 SNTAGT. This CDR3 region has 13 residues. As DNA, the CDR3 is TGTGCCAGCAGCGGGGACTGGGGCACTGAAGCTTTCTTT. It codes for CASSGDWGTEAFF.

The chain is built from TRBV10-3 and TRBJ2-1, with D perhaps being TRBD1 or TRBD2 (5 bases each). V dropped 6 bases and J dropped 8 bases, with 17 bases sitting between them. Germline-derived CDR1 and CDR2 are ENHRY and SYGVKD. The CDR3 extends over 14 amino acids. In nucleotides, the CDR3 is TGTGCCATCAGGGAGAGGGGTATAGCTGATGAGCAGTTCTTC. It is translated as CAIRERGIADEQFF.

The genes are TRBV7-6 and TRBJ2-7; 13 nucleotides agree with TRBD2. V was clipped by 5 bases and J by 0 bases; unmatched bases: 16. Germline V gene sequence: CDR1 SGHVS, CDR2 FNYEAQ. The CDR3 is 20 amino acids. The CDR3, as DNA: TGTGCCAGCAGCAACCGGAGGGGACTAGCGGGGAAATCCTTCTCCTACGAGCAGTACTTC. This translates into CASSNRRGLAGKSFSYEQYF.

The CDR3 loop is CSADRYNEQFF. CDR3 DNA: TGCAGTGCTGACAGGTACAATGAGCAGTTCTTC. The chain recombines TRBV20-1 with TRBJ2-1, with D tentatively TRBD1 (6 bases). Germline-derived CDR1 and CDR2 are DFQATT and SNEGSKA (reference sequence). V lost 5 bases, J lost 4 bases, and 6 bases lay in between. The CDR3 covers 11 residues.

The rearrangement uses TRBV18 and TRBJ2-1; TRBD2 matches 10 bases. Germline V lookup: CDR1 KGHSH, CDR2 LQKENI. V was clipped by 1 base and J by 6 bases; unmatched bases: 12. There are 18 residues in the CDR3. CDR3 residues: CASSPRGPASGSGNEQFF. CDR3 in DNA: TGTGCCAGCTCACCACGGGGTCCTGCTAGCGGGAGCGGCAATGAGCAGTTCTTC.

The chain uses TRBV18 and TRBJ2-7; 9 nucleotides match TRBD1. J was trimmed by 3 bases and V by 5 bases; bases with no gene match: 11. The CDR3 is 16 amino acids. Germline CDR1 KGHSH, CDR2 LQKENI. The CDR3 here is CASSTKTGGRIYEQYF. The CDR3 DNA reads as TGTGCCAGCTCAACCAAAACAGGGGGCAGAATCTACGAGCAGTACTTC.

This clone was recorded once. V is TRBV9 and J is TRBJ2-1; 7 nucleotides match TRBD2. This CDR3 has 15 residues. V lost 2 bases to trimming and J lost 1 base; unmatched junction nucleotides: 3. Germline V gives CDR1 SGDLS, CDR2 YYNGEE. DNA of the CDR3: TGTGCCAGCAGCGTGGAAGCGGGATCCTACAATGAGCAGTTCTTC. Residues: CASSVEAGSYNEQFF.

The chain uses TRBV5-6 and TRBJ2-7; the D gene is possibly TRBD2 (6 bases). Deletions cut 4 bases from V and 0 bases from J, with 14 bases between. Germline assignment: CDR1 SGHDT and CDR2 YYEEEE. This CDR3 is 15 amino acids long. This CDR3 reads CASSNQAGSSYEQYF. CDR3 nucleotides: TGTGCCAGCAGCAATCAAGCGGGTAGCTCCTACGAGCAGTACTTC.

This clone came up once. The genes are TRBV19 and TRBJ2-3, with D perhaps matching TRBD2 (6 bases). This CDR3 contains 15 residues. Germline loops: CDR1 LNHDA, CDR2 SQIVND (reference sequence). V was trimmed by 5 bases and J by 3 bases, leaving 15 bases between them. CDR3 protein: CASSDSGLLTDTQYF. For the CDR3, the DNA is TGTGCCAGTAGTGACAGCGGGCTACTGACAGATACGCAGTATTTT. The variable domain in full, with the rest retrieved from reference TRBV19 and TRBJ2-3, is DGGITQSPKYLFRKEGQNVTLSCEQNLNHDAMYWYRQDPGQGLRLIYYSQIVNDFQKGDIAEGYSVSREKKESFPLTVTSAQKNPTAFYLCASSDSGLLTDTQYFGPGTRLTVL.

V and J are TRBV6-5 and TRBJ2-2; no reliable D call. Germline loops: CDR1 MNHEY, CDR2 SVGAGI. There are 13 residues in the CDR3. Trimming removed 0 bases at V and 8 bases at J, with 7 bases between. The CDR3 reads CASSYSPGGELFF. CDR3 nucleotide sequence: TGTGCCAGCAGTTACTCTCCCGGTGGGGAGCTGTTTTTT.

This clone was picked up one time. The chain joins TRBV7-2 to TRBJ2-5; the match to TRBD1 covers 8 bases. The CDR3 length is 14 residues. Losses at the gene ends were 5 bases for V and 7 bases for J; bases not matched to a gene: 9. CDR1 and CDR2 (germline): SGHTA, FQGNSA. In DNA form, the CDR3 reads TGTGCCAGCAGCGCTACCGGGACAGGAGGGACCCAGTACTTC. Protein product: CASSATGTGGTQYF.

The genes are TRBV4-1 and TRBJ2-7; 8 bases line up with TRBD2. CDR1 MGHRA and CDR2 YSYEKL come from the germline V gene. After removal of 5 bases from V and 7 bases from J, the junction contained 16 bases not matched to a gene. This CDR3 has 16 amino acids. The CDR3 spells CASSEKIQAGAGEQYF. The CDR3 region has the DNA TGCGCCAGCAGCGAAAAAATTCAAGCGGGAGCCGGAGAGCAGTACTTC.

This clone was seen more than once but under ten times. The CDR3 nucleotides are TGTGCCAGCAGCTCAGGGGGCTGGCAGAATCAGCCCCAGCATTTT. Amino acid sequence: CASSSGGWQNQPQHF. V gene TRBV7-6 combines with J gene TRBJ1-5; TRBD1 matches 8 bases. Germline loops: CDR1 SGHVS, CDR2 FNYEAQ. This CDR3 comprises 15 residues. Trimming removed 4 bases from V and 4 bases from J; junction bases left unmatched: 6. Based on the CDR3 plus reference TRBV7-6 and TRBJ1-5, the full variable domain is GAGVSQSPRYKVTKRGQDVALRCDPISGHVSLYWYRQALGQGPEFLTYFNYEAQQDKSGLPNDRFSAERPEGSISTLTIQRTEQRDSAMYRCASSSGGWQNQPQHFGDGTRLSIL.

The chain uses TRBV3-1 (or the pseudogene TRBV3-2) and TRBJ2-3, with 10 bases aligning to TRBD1. The J segment lost 4 bases and the V segment lost 5 bases, leaving 6 bases of the junction unmatched. Germline CDR1 and CDR2: LGHDT and YNNKEL (reference sequence). This CDR3 region has 15 residues. This CDR3 is CASSIRQGAADTQYF. CDR3 sequence (DNA): TGTGCCAGCAGCATTCGACAGGGGGCGGCAGATACGCAGTATTTT.